This T cell receptor (beta chain) emerged from a study of blood T cells in healthy people across ages. Points from the study as a whole: Measured against age, TCR beta diversity per million T cells decreased in a roughly linear manner. From one million sequenced T cells, diversity estimates were lower bounds.

This clonotype was seen ten or more times. Its antigen remains unidentified. A second about 6 to 12 cycle PCR used barcoded and J-beta primers. Tags on each cDNA molecule came from a template-switch adaptor with 12 random nucleotides. In TCRdb, the 5' RACE reads were re-called with MiXCR into one record per CDR3 protein. The sample lists approximately 800,000 distinct CDR3 sequences, around 45% occurring once. The CDR3 has 15 residues. The V and J ends lost 2 bases and 0 bases respectively, with 6 bases between them. CDR1 is SGHRS, CDR2 YFSETQ, per germline. The V call is TRBV5-1, the J call TRBJ2-6; tentatively, D is TRBD2 (5 bases). The sequence was obtained from a man older than 75 in good health. Sequencing was performed on blood. The CDR3 DNA sequence: TGCGCCAGCAGCTTCGAGGGCTCTGGGGCCAACGTCCTGACTTTC. This gives the protein CASSFEGSGANVLTF.